This TCR beta chain is from a study of blood T cell repertoires in COVID-19. Study overall: T cells, B-cell-depleted T cells, or PBMCs provided the cDNA or gDNA that served as material.

TCRdb keeps only in-frame clones here, not all; method: immunoSEQ multiplex PCR. The table shows about 280,000 clones, with around 85% occurring only once. V lost 6 bases and J lost 1, with 13 bases in between. Germline V gives CDR1 MDHEN, CDR2 SYDVKM. The length of the CDR3 is 15 residues. The source material was peripheral blood. The chain recombines TRBV28 with TRBJ1-5, with a possible D match to TRBD1 (5 bases). This clonotype was sampled from a man aged 50 to 60 with active or convalescent COVID-19. CDR3 coding DNA: TGTGCCAGCAGCCCCGGGGGAGGAAGCAATCAGCCCCAGCATTTT. This codes for CASSPGGGSNQPQHF.